Below, 16 T cell receptor beta chains from the same sample are listed, as sequenced in a study of shared clonotypes between healthy human individuals. Positively selected for CCR7, the CD45RO-negative cells used as naive CD8 cells excluded terminally differentiated effector memory CD45RA+ cells. Using immunoSEQ multiplex PCR, the repertoire was profiled, and TCRdb retains in-frame clones only, with some absent. Among millions of clones listed, just under 95% were seen once. The sample consisted of naive CD8+ T cells sorted from blood. All receptors come from a man between 18 and 29 years old in good health.

V and J are TRBV11-2 and TRBJ2-1; D not certain. The V end was cut by 5 bases, the J end by 2 bases, with 10 bases between. The CDR3 is 14 amino acids. Per the germline V gene, CDR1 is SGHAT and CDR2 is FQNNGV. Written as DNA, the CDR3 is TGTGCCAGCAGCCCTACTGGGGCCTACAATGAGCAGTTCTTC. Its translation is CASSPTGAYNEQFF.

Of note for this clone: A much larger clone sits a single nucleotide away, making a read error possible. Other nucleotide sequences in the sample specify the same CDR3. The CDR3 nucleotides read TGTGCCAGCAGTTTACAGGGGCCCTACGAGCAGTACTTC. This sequence encodes CASSLQGPYEQYF. The chain combines TRBV27 with TRBJ2-7; TRBD1 might be the D (6 bases). In germline, CDR1 is MNHEY, CDR2 SMNVEV (reference sequence). V shed 2 bases and J shed 2 bases, with 7 bases lying between them. The CDR3 extends over 13 amino acids.

The chain recombines TRBV19 with TRBJ2-7; no firm D call. The V end lost 3 bases, the J end lost 0 bases, and 6 bases lay between the germline ends. The CDR3 runs to 13 residues. CDR1 is LNHDA and CDR2 is SQIVND in the germline V gene (reference sequence). The CDR3 bases are TGTGCCAGTAGTATTTATTTCTCCTACGAGCAGTACTTC. Protein product: CASSIYFSYEQYF.

The rearrangement joins TRBV5-4 to TRBJ2-5, with D unresolved. Germline V lookup: CDR1 SGHNT, CDR2 YYREEE (reference sequence). V lost 3 bases and J 2 bases, leaving 14 bases between the germline ends. CDR3 size: 15 residues. CDR3 DNA sequence: TGTGCCAGCAGCTGGGTGGGCAGTCCTCAAGAGACCCAGTACTTC. It specifies CASSWVGSPQETQYF.

The chain links TRBV4-1 to TRBJ1-1; 8 bases match TRBD1. Germline V gene data show CDR1 as MGHRA and CDR2 as YSYEKL. V lost 4 bases and J lost 4; bases outside the gene matches: 5. The CDR3 has 14 residues. The CDR3 reads CASSRTTGGTEAFF. The CDR3 DNA reads as TGCGCCAGCAGCCGGACCACAGGGGGCACTGAAGCTTTCTTT.

The rearrangement uses TRBV7-9 and TRBJ1-2; D call uncertain. CDR3 size: 13 residues. V was clipped by 1 base and J by 6 bases, with 9 bases between them. Germline values: CDR1 SEHNR, CDR2 FQNEAQ (reference sequence). CDR3 sequence reads: CASSLGGGHGYTF. Here the CDR3 DNA reads TGTGCCAGCAGCTTAGGAGGAGGGCATGGCTACACCTTC.

This clone was counted once. The genes are TRBV4-3 and TRBJ2-1; 10 bases align to TRBD2. The CDR3 is made up of 18 amino acids. The V gene end was trimmed by 0 bases and the J gene end by 0 bases; junction bases not matched to a gene: 5. Germline V CDR1 and CDR2: LGHNA, YSLEER. DNA for the CDR3: TGCGCCAGCAGCCAAGATCTAGCGGGAGCAATCTCCTACAATGAGCAGTTCTTC. Translation: CASSQDLAGAISYNEQFF.

V gene TRBV30 combines with J gene TRBJ2-7; possibly TRBD2 for D (6 bases). V lost 0 bases to trimming and J lost 6 bases, with 12 bases between them. CDR1 is GTSNPN, CDR2 SVGIG, per germline (reference sequence). The CDR3 has 13 residues. CDR3 sequence: CAWSVLAQGEQYF. As DNA, the CDR3 is TGTGCCTGGAGTGTACTAGCTCAGGGCGAGCAGTACTTC.

J is TRBJ2-7 and V is TRBV4-1; 11 bases are a match to TRBD1. V lost 3 bases and J lost 3; bases outside the gene matches: 7. This CDR3 has 16 amino acids. CDR1 is MGHRA, CDR2 YSYEKL, per germline. The CDR3 sequence is CASSQDRDRGGYEQYF. Here the CDR3 DNA reads TGCGCCAGCAGCCAGGACCGGGACAGGGGGGGCTACGAGCAGTACTTC.

V is TRBV6-5 and J is TRBJ1-5, with D tentatively TRBD1 (6 bases). Germline CDR1 reads MNHEY; CDR2 reads SVGAGI. The CDR3 loop spans 14 amino acids. The V gene lost 4 bases and the J gene lost 4 bases, with 11 bases spanning the gap. The CDR3 sequence: CASSFTGINQPQHF. CDR3 sequence (DNA): TGTGCCAGCAGTTTCACAGGGATAAATCAGCCCCAGCATTTT.

V gene TRBV4-1 combines with J gene TRBJ1-2; D call uncertain. The CDR3 contains 13 residues. Germline V gives CDR1 MGHRA, CDR2 YSYEKL. Trimming stripped 4 bases from V and 0 bases from J, with 6 bases between. Here the CDR3 DNA reads TGCGCCAGCAGCCCGAATGCTAACTATGGCTACACCTTC. Protein sequence: CASSPNANYGYTF.

This chain joins TRBV6-1 and TRBJ1-3; weak D call: TRBD1 (6 bases). In germline, CDR1 is MNHNS, CDR2 SASEGT. The CDR3 contains 14 residues. V was clipped by 1 base and J by 8 bases, with 12 bases between them. In DNA, the CDR3 is TGTGCCAGCAGTGAAGACAGGGCGGATGACACCATATATTTT. Translating it yields CASSEDRADDTIYF.

The chain links TRBV5-6 to TRBJ2-7; 9 bases map to TRBD2. Trimming took 5 bases from V and 3 from J; bases not matched to a gene: 6. Germline CDR1 and CDR2: SGHDT and YYEEEE. This CDR3 is 14 amino acids long. The CDR3 region has the DNA TGTGCCAGCAGGGATAGCGGGGGTCTCTACGAGCAGTACTTC. This codes for CASRDSGGLYEQYF.

The chain links TRBV5-1 to TRBJ2-7, with D tentatively TRBD1 (6 bases). With 3 bases removed from V and 0 bases from J, the gap between germline ends came to 16 bases. This CDR3 has 16 residues. Germline CDR1 SGHRS, CDR2 YFSETQ. The CDR3, as DNA: TGCGCCAGCAGCTCGGGTTGGGCAGGGGACTCCTACGAGCAGTACTTC. Translation gives CASSSGWAGDSYEQYF.

This clone occurred once. Other DNA sequences in the same sample also yield this CDR3. The J gene is TRBJ2-7, the V gene TRBV11-2; D is undetermined. The germline gives CDR1 SGHAT, CDR2 FQNNGV. Trimming removed 1 base at V and 3 bases at J, with 10 bases between. The CDR3 spans 14 residues. CDR3 residues: CASSLGTARYEQYF. The CDR3, as DNA: TGTGCCAGCAGCTTAGGGACCGCCCGCTACGAGCAGTACTTC.

A remark on this clone: The sample contains more than one DNA sequence encoding this CDR3. Here the CDR3 reads CASRGQGSYEQYF. CDR3 DNA sequence: TGTGCCAGTAGAGGACAGGGTTCCTACGAGCAGTACTTC. The chain links TRBV19 to TRBJ2-7, with TRBD1 matching over 8 bases. Germline V gives CDR1 LNHDA, CDR2 SQIVND (reference sequence). The V and J ends lost 6 bases and 1 base, in that order; junction bases with no gene match: 2. The CDR3 spans 13 residues.